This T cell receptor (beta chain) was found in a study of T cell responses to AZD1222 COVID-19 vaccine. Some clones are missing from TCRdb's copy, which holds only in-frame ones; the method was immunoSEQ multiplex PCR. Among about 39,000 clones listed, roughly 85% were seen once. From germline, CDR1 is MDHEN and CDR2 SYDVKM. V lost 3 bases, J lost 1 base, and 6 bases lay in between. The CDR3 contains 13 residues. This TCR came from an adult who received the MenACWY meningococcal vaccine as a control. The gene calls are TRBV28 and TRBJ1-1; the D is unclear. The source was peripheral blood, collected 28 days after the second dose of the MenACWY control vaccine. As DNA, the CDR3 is TGTGCCAGCAGTTTGTACAAGAACACTGAAGCTTTCTTT. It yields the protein CASSLYKNTEAFF.